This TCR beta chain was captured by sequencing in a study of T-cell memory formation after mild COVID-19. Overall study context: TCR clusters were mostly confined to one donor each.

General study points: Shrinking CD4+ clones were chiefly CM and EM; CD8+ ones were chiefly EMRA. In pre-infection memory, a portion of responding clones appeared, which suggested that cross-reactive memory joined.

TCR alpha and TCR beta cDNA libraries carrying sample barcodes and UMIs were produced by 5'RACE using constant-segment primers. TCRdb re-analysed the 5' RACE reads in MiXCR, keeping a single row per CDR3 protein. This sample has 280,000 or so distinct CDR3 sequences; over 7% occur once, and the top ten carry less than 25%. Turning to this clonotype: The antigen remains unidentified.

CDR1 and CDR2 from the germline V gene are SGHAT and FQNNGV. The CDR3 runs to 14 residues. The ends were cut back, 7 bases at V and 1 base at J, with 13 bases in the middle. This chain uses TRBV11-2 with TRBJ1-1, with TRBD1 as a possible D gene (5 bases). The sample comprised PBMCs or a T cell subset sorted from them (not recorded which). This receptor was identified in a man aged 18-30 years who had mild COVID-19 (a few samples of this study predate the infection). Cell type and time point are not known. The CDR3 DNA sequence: TGTGCCAGCAACGGCTTGGGGCAGAACACTGAAGCTTTCTTT. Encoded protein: CASNGLGQNTEAFF.